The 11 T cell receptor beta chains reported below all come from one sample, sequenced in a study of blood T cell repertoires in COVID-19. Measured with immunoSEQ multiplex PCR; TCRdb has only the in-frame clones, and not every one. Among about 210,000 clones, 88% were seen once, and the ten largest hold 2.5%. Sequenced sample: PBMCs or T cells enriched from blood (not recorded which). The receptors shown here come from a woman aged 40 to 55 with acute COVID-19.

CDR3 residues: CASSYMREAFF. The CDR3 DNA follows: TGTGCCAGCAGTTACATGAGGGAAGCTTTCTTT. The J gene is TRBJ1-1, the V gene TRBV6-2 or TRBV6-3; D is uncertain. V was trimmed by 2 bases and J by 8 bases, leaving 6 bases between them. Germline V gene data show CDR1 as MNHEY and CDR2 as SVGEGT. The CDR3 sequence is 11 residues long.

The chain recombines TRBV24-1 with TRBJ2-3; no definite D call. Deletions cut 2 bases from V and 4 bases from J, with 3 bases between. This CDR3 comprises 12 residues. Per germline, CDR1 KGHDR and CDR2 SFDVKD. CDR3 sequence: CATSDSADTQYF. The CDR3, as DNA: TGTGCCACCAGTGATTCTGCAGATACGCAGTATTTT.

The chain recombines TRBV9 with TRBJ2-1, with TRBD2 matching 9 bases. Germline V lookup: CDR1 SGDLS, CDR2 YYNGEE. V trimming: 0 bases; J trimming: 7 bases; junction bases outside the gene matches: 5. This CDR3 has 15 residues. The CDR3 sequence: CASSVASGGQNEQFF. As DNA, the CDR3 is TGTGCCAGCAGCGTAGCGAGCGGGGGGCAAAATGAGCAGTTCTTC.

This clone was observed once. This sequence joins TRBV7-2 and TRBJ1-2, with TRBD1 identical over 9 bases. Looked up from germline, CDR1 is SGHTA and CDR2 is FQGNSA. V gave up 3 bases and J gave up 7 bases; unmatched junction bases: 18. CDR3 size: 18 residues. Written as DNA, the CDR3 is TGTGCCAGCAGCTTCCTAAACTACAGGGGGCGATCGGGAGGTGGCTACACCTTC. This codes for CASSFLNYRGRSGGGYTF.

The CDR3 protein is CASSLGQGLNQPQHF. The CDR3 DNA is TGTGCCAGCAGCTTAGGGCAGGGACTCAATCAGCCCCAGCATTTT. The chain uses TRBV7-8 and TRBJ1-5; tentatively, D is TRBD1 (5 bases). The CDR3 loop spans 15 amino acids. Trimming removed 1 base from V and 3 bases from J, with 10 bases in between. The germline V gene has CDR1 SGHVS and CDR2 FQNEAQ.

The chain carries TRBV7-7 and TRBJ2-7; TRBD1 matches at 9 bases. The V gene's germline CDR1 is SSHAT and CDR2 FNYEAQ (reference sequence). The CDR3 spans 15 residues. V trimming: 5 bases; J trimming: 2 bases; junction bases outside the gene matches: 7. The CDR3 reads CASSLGTGPTYEQYF. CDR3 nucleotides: TGTGCCAGCAGCCTTGGGACAGGGCCTACCTACGAGCAGTACTTC.

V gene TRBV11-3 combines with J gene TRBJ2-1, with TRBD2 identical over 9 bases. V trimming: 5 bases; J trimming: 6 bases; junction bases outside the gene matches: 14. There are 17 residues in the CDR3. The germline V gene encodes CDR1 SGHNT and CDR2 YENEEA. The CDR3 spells CASSPPHWLAGSNEQFF. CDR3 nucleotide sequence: TGTGCCAGCAGCCCCCCCCACTGGCTAGCGGGAAGCAATGAGCAGTTCTTC.

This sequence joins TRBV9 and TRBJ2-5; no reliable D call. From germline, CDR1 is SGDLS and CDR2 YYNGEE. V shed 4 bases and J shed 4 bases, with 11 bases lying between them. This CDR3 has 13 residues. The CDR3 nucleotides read TGTGCCAGCAGCTCCCGGTCCCCAGAGACCCAGTACTTC. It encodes CASSSRSPETQYF.

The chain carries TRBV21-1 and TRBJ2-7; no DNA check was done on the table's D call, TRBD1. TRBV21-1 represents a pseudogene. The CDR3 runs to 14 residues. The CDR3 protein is CASSKDRGQHEQYV. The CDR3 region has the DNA TGTGCCAGCAGCAAAGACAGGGGGCAGCACGAGCAGTACGTC.

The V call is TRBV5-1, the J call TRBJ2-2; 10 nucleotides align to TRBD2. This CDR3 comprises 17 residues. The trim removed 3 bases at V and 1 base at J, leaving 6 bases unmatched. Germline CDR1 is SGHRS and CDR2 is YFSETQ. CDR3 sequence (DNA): TGCGCCAGCAGCTACTCAGGACTAGCGGTGAACACCGGGGAGCTGTTTTTT. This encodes CASSYSGLAVNTGELFF.

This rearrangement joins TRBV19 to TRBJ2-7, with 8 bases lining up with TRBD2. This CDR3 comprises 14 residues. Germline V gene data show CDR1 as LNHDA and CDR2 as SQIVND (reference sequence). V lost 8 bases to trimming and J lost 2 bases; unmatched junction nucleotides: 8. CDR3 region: CASGQPGLAYEQYF. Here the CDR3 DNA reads TGTGCCAGTGGCCAGCCGGGACTAGCCTACGAGCAGTACTTC.